This section outlines one T cell receptor beta chain sequence together with its context. V was pared by 0 bases and J by 3 bases, with 6 bases between. The CDR3 totals 14 residues. Germline-derived CDR1 and CDR2 are SQVTM and ANQGSEA. This sample was included in a study of CD8 T cells in Susac syndrome. Reverse transcription used about 0.45 to 1 ug RNA and random hexamers. TCRdb redid the calling of the immunoSEQ multiplex PCR reads with MiXCR, one entry per CDR3 protein. Among roughly 150,000 distinct CDR3 sequences listed, just under 95% were seen once. The V gene is TRBV29-1, the J gene TRBJ2-6; D call uncertain. Sequencing input: CD8+ T cells from PBMCs. This TCR was sampled from a human donor with Susac syndrome. The CDR3 region is CSVEEGVGANVLTF. The CDR3, as DNA: TGCAGCGTTGAAGAGGGTGTTGGGGCCAACGTCCTGACTTTC.